This T cell receptor beta chain comes out of a study of CD8+ T cells in alopecia areata. It was cDNA, reverse transcribed from extracted RNA, that served as the sequencing template. Sequenced by immunoSEQ multiplex PCR; TCRdb stores in-frame clones only, minus some. The sample lists around 210,000 clones, less than 65% seen once, with 4.2% in the top ten. This clone was seen only a few times. Trimming shortened V by 5 bases and J by 1 base, and 11 bases separated the two germline ends. The CDR3 is 15 residues long. Germline assignment: CDR1 ENHRY and CDR2 SYGVKD. Treatment specified: oral pan-JAK inhibitor, 5-10 mg twice daily.

The source is a human donor with alopecia areata. The material sequenced was CD4+ T cells sorted from blood, taken at week 4, from a patient treated with tofacitinib. The rearrangement joins TRBV10-3 to TRBJ2-2; D call uncertain. In nucleotides, the CDR3 is TGTGCCATCAGTACAGCTATTGGGAACACCGGGGAGCTGTTTTTT. Amino acids: CAISTAIGNTGELFF.